The 10 T cell receptor beta chains reported below all come from one sample, sequenced in a study of blood T cells in healthy people across ages. For the second PCR, which ran for roughly 6 to 12 cycles, a sample-barcoded 5' primer and a J-beta primer mix were used. TCRdb re-called the 5' RACE reads with MiXCR, one entry per CDR3 protein. The sample consists of about 780,000 distinct CDR3 sequences, approximately 65% of them appearing once. The sequenced sample was blood. These receptors were obtained from a man aged 25 to 45 in good health.

The CDR3 spells CASSLRGQGPLDNEQFF. CDR3 DNA sequence: TGTGCCAGCAGCTTGAGGGGACAGGGCCCCCTCGACAATGAGCAGTTCTTC. The chain links TRBV5-6 to TRBJ2-1, with 9 bases identical to TRBD1. The CDR3 length is 17 residues. Trimming cost V 1 base and J 5 bases; bases outside gene matches: 10. The germline gives CDR1 SGHDT, CDR2 YYEEEE.

The chain links TRBV10-2 to TRBJ1-2; 7 nucleotides match TRBD1. Germline V gives CDR1 WSHSY, CDR2 SAAADI. The V gene end was trimmed by 8 bases and the J gene end by 8 bases; junction bases not matched to a gene: 5. This CDR3 region has 11 residues. The DNA of the CDR3 is TGCGCCAGCCGCAGGGGGGAAGGCTACACCTTC. It translates to CASRRGEGYTF.

The chain is built from TRBV4-3 and TRBJ2-1, with TRBD2 matching over 8 bases. Germline loops: CDR1 LGHNA, CDR2 YSLEER. This CDR3 region has 17 residues. With V trimmed by 1 base and J by 7 bases, 12 bases remained unmatched. This chain's CDR3 is CASSQGPGTSGGNEQFF. CDR3 bases: TGCGCCAGCAGCCAAGGCCCCGGGACATCGGGAGGGAATGAGCAGTTCTTC.

This clonotype was observed once. This chain links TRBV25-1 with TRBJ2-7; TRBD1 aligns across 10 bases. The assigned J gene may be wrong: the sequence end matches TRBJ2-5 better. Per germline, CDR1 MGHDK and CDR2 SYGVNS. The CDR3 contains 13 residues. The CDR3, as DNA: TGTGCCACAGGGGGACAGGGGCACGAGACCCAGTACTTC. Protein: CATGGQGHETQYF.

The rearrangement uses TRBV2 and TRBJ1-5; 9 bases agree with TRBD1. Looked up from germline, CDR1 is SNHLY and CDR2 is FYNNEI. V dropped 4 bases and J dropped 3; count of bases not matched to a gene: 4. The CDR3 consists of 15 residues. The CDR3 spells CASSGDREINQPQHF. Written as DNA, the CDR3 is TGTGCCAGCAGTGGGGACAGGGAGATCAATCAGCCCCAGCATTTT. The variable domain in full, completed from reference TRBV2 and TRBJ1-5, reads EPEVTQTPSHQVTQMGQEVILRCVPISNHLYFYWYRQILGQKVEFLVSFYNNEISEKSEIFDDQFSVERPDGSNFTLKIRSTKLEDSAMYFCASSGDREINQPQHFGDGTRLSIL.

The V call is TRBV27, the J call TRBJ1-6; no firm D call. Germline values: CDR1 MNHEY, CDR2 SMNVEV (reference sequence). Trimming pared 3 bases from V and 8 bases from J, leaving 8 bases between. The length of the CDR3 is 13 residues. The CDR3 DNA reads as TGTGCCAGCAGTTTCGGCGTCTATTCACCCCTCCACTTT. It is translated as CASSFGVYSPLHF.

This clonotype was observed a single time. The chain couples TRBV6-1 to TRBJ1-5; 8 bases align to TRBD1. Per germline, CDR1 MNHNS and CDR2 SASEGT. This CDR3 spans 17 amino acids. V shed 5 bases and J 2 bases; nucleotides not matched to a gene: 11. The CDR3 sequence is CASSTGQGRGGNQPQHF. As DNA, the CDR3 is TGTGCCAGCAGTACAGGACAGGGAAGAGGCGGCAATCAGCCCCAGCATTTT.

The V and J genes are TRBV6-5 and TRBJ1-5, with D perhaps matching TRBD1 (5 bases). This CDR3 region has 14 residues. Trimming removed 4 bases at V and 6 bases at J, with 13 bases between. CDR1 is MNHEY, CDR2 SVGAGI, per germline. DNA for the CDR3: TGTGCCAGCAGTTCCCGGGCAGGGAGTCAGCCCCAGCATTTT. Its translation is CASSSRAGSQPQHF.

This clonotype was recorded once. V and J are TRBV3-1 and TRBJ2-3; 8 bases agree with TRBD1. Germline CDR1 and CDR2: LGHDT and YNNKEL (reference sequence). This CDR3 has 19 residues. V lost 1 base and J lost 2; bases outside the gene matches: 14. This chain's CDR3 is CASSQAQGAEGPDTDTQYF. The CDR3 nucleotides are TGTGCCAGCAGCCAAGCTCAGGGGGCAGAGGGACCAGACACAGATACGCAGTATTTT.

The chain uses TRBV27 and TRBJ1-2, with unresolved D. From germline, CDR1 is MNHEY and CDR2 SMNVEV (reference sequence). Trimming shortened V by 5 bases and J by 7 bases, and 26 bases separated the two germline ends. The CDR3 sequence is 17 residues long. This chain's CDR3 is CASSPSRYPTGRGGYTF. CDR3 sequence (DNA): TGTGCCAGCAGTCCATCCCGCTACCCAACCGGACGCGGTGGCTACACCTTC.